This T cell receptor (beta chain) was identified in a study of T cell responses to AZD1222 COVID-19 vaccine. In the study overall: Second doses were pooled across both intervals (about 4 or about 12 weeks).

This CDR3 comprises 16 residues. V dropped 1 base and J dropped 1; count of bases not matched to a gene: 6. Germline CDR1 is LNHNV and CDR2 is YYDKDF (reference sequence). Sequenced by immunoSEQ multiplex PCR; TCRdb stores in-frame clones only, minus some. This sample has more than 100,000 clones; 90% to 95% occur once, and the top ten carry about 48%. Findings and caveats of the study: Among the donors, most were white British and more were female, and clonal diversity was possibly underestimated. At baseline, seropositivity was found in only a handful of AZD1222 recipients. Researchers report vaccine-associated CD4 TCRs spanning spike, with dominance at 160-218 and 743-854.

This clone was recorded once. Its antigen remains unknown. Sequences were derived from peripheral blood, sampled on day 0 of AZD1222 vaccination. The chain recombines TRBV15 with TRBJ1-2; 7 bases line up with TRBD1. This receptor was identified in an adult in good health. CDR3 nucleotides: TGTGCCACCAGCAGAGGCGGGCCAGGGGGTAACTATGGCTACACCTTC. Translating gives CATSRGGPGGNYGYTF.